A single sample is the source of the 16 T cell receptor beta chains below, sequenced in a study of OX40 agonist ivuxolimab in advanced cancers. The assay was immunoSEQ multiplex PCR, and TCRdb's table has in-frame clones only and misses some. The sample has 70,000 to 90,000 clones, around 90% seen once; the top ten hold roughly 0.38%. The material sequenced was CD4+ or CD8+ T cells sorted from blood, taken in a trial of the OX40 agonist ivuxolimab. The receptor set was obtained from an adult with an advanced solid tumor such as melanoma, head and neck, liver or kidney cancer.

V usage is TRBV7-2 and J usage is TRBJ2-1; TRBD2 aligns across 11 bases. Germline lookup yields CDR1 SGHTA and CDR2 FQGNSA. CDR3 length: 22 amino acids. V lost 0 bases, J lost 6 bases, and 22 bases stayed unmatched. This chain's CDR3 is CASSLADLGGTSGLWTSNEQFF. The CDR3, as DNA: TGTGCCAGCAGCTTAGCCGATCTTGGGGGGACTAGCGGACTATGGACCTCCAATGAGCAGTTCTTC.

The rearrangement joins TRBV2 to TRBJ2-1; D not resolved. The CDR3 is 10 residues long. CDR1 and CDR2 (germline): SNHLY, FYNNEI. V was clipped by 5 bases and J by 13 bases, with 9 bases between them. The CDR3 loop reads CASSSPLQFF. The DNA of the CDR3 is TGTGCCAGCAGTAGCCCCCTTCAGTTCTTC.

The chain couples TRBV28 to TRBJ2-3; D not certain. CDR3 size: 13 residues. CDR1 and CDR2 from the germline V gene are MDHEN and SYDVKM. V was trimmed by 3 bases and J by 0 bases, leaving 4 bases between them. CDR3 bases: TGTGCCAGCAGTTTTCATAGCACAGATACGCAGTATTTT. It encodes CASSFHSTDTQYF.

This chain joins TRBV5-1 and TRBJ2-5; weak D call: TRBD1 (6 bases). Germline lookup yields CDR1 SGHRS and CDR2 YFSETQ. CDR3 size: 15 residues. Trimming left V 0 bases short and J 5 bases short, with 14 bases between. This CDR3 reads CASSLDPGASETQYF. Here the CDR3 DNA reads TGCGCCAGCAGCTTGGATCCAGGGGCAAGCGAGACCCAGTACTTC.

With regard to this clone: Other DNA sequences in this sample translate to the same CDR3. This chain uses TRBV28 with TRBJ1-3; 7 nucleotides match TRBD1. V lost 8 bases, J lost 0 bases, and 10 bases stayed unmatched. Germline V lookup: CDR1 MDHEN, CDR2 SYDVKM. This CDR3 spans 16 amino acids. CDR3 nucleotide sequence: TGTGCCAGCTCCCCGCCGGGACAGCACTCTGGAAACACCATATATTTT. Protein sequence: CASSPPGQHSGNTIYF.

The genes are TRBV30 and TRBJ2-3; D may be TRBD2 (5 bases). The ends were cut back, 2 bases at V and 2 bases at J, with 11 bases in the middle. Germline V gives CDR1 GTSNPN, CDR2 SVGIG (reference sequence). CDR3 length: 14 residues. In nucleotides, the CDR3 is TGTGCCTGGAGTAGTAGCGTATACACAGATACGCAGTATTTT. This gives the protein CAWSSSVYTDTQYF.

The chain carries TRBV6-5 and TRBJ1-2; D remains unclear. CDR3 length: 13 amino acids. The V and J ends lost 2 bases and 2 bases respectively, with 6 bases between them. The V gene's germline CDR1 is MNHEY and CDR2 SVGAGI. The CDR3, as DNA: TGTGCCAGCAGTTACAGAGTAAACTATGGCTACACCTTC. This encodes CASSYRVNYGYTF.

The CDR3 sequence is CSSVGQGRNTEAFF. CDR3 sequence (DNA): TGCAGCTCTGTGGGACAGGGTAGGAACACTGAAGCTTTCTTT. This chain connects TRBV29-1 to TRBJ1-1; 9 bases line up with TRBD1. After removal of 8 bases from V and 1 base from J, the junction contained 8 bases not matched to a gene. The CDR3 runs to 14 residues. Germline V gene sequence: CDR1 SQVTM, CDR2 ANQGSEA.

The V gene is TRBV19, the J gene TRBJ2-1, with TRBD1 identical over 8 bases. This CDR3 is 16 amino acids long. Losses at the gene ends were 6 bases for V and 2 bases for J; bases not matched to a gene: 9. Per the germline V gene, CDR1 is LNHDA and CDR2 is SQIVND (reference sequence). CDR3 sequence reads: CASSIFSGQAYNEQFF. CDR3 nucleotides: TGTGCCAGTAGCATCTTTTCGGGACAGGCCTACAATGAGCAGTTCTTC.

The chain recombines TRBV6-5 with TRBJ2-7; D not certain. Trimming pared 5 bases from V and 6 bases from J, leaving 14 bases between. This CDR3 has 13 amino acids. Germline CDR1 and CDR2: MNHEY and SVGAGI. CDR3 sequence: CASSRPTLGEQYF. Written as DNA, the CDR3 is TGTGCCAGCAGTCGACCGACGTTGGGCGAGCAGTACTTC.

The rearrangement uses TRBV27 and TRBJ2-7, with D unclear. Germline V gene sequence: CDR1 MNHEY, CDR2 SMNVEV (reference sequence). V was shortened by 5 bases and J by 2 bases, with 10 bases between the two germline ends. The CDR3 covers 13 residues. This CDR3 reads CASSAPYTYEQYF. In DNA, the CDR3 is TGTGCCAGCAGTGCCCCGTATACCTACGAGCAGTACTTC.

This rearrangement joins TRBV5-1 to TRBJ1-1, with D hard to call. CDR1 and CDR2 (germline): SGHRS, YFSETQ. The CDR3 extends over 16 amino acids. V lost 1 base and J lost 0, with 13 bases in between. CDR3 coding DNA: TGCGCCAGCAGCTTGAAAGGGTCTACCATGAACACTGAAGCTTTCTTT. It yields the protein CASSLKGSTMNTEAFF.

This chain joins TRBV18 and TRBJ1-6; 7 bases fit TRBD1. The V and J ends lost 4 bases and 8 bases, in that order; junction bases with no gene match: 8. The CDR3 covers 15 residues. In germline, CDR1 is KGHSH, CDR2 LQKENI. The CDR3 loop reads CASSLETGEHSPLHF. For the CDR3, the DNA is TGTGCCAGCTCACTAGAAACAGGGGAGCATTCACCCCTCCACTTT.

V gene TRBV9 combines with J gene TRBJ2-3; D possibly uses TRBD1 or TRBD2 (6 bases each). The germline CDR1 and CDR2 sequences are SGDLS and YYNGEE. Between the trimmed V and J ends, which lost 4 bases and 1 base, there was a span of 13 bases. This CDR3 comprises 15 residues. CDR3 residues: CASSLGASGTDTQYF. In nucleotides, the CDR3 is TGTGCCAGCAGCCTGGGGGCTAGCGGCACAGATACGCAGTATTTT.

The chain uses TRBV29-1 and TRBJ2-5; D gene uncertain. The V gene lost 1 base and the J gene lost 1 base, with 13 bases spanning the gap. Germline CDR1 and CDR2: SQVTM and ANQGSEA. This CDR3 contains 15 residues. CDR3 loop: CSVEGWQLIQETQYF. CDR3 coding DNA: TGCAGCGTTGAAGGGTGGCAGTTAATCCAAGAGACCCAGTACTTC.

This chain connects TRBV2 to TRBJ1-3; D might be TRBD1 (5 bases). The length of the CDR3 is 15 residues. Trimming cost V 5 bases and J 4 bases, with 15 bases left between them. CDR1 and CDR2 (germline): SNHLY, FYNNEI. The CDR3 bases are TGTGCCAGCAGTACCGAGACAGATGGAGGAAACACCATATATTTT. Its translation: CASSTETDGGNTIYF.